This T cell receptor beta chain is from a study of vaccination and CD4 T cells after COVID-19. Study-wide findings and caveats: It was found that, in convalescent patients, 304 of 307 vaccine-specific clones were spike mono-reactive.

Per the germline V gene, CDR1 is MNHEY and CDR2 is SMNVEV (reference sequence). V shed 5 bases and J shed 4 bases, with 10 bases lying between them. The CDR3 loop spans 13 amino acids. As for treatment: approximately nine-day PBMC culture with coronavirus spike peptide pools or control peptides (ViraFEST assay). CD4+ T cells that had been cultured provided DNA sequenced with the Oncomine TCR Beta short-read assay. Via MiXCR, TCRdb re-called the PCR reads, giving one row per CDR3 protein. The data contain roughly 12,000 distinct CDR3 sequences, approximately 60% of them singletons. About this clonotype itself: Its antigen is currently unknown.

The source material was CD4+ T cells from blood, cultured in vitro, sampled before SARS-CoV-2 vaccination. V and J are TRBV27 and TRBJ2-3; D is ambiguous. The receptor was derived from a human donor who had recovered from COVID-19. Written as DNA, the CDR3 is TGTGCCAGCAGTCCCGTTGGCCCAGATACGCAGTATTTT. Translated: CASSPVGPDTQYF.